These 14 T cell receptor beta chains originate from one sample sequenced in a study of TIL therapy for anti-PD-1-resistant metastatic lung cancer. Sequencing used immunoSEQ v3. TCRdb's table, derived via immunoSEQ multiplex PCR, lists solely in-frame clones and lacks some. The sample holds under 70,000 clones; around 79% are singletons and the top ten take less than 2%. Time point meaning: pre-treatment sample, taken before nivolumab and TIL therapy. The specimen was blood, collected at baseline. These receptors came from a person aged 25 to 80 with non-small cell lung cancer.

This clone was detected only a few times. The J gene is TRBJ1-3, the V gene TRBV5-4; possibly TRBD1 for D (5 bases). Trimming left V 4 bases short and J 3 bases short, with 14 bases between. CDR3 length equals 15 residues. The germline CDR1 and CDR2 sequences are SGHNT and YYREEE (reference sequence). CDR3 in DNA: TGTGCCAGCAGCCCCAGTGGGGACTATGGAAACACCATATATTTT. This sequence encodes CASSPSGDYGNTIYF.

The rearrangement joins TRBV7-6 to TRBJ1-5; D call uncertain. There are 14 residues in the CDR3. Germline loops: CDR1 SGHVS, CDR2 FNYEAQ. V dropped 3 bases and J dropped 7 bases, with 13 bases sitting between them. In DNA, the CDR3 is TGTGCCAGCAGCTTTGGCCCGCCTAGGCAGCCCCAGCATTTT. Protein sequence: CASSFGPPRQPQHF.

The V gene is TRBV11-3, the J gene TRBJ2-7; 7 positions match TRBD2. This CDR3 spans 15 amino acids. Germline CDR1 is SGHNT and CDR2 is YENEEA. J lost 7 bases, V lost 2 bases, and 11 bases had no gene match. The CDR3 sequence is CASSLSGGTTREQYF. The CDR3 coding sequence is TGTGCCAGCAGCTTATCCGGGGGGACGACACGGGAGCAGTACTTC.

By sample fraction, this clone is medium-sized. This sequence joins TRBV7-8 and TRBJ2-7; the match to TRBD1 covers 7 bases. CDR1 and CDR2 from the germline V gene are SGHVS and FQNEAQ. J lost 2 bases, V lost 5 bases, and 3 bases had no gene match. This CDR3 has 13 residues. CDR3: CASSRQGTYEQYF. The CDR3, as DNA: TGTGCCAGCAGCCGACAGGGAACCTACGAGCAGTACTTC.

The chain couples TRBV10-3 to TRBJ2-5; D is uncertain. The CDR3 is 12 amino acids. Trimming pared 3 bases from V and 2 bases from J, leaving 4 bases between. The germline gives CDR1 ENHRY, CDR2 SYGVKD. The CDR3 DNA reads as TGTGCCATCAGTGAAGTACAAGAGACCCAGTACTTC. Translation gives CAISEVQETQYF.

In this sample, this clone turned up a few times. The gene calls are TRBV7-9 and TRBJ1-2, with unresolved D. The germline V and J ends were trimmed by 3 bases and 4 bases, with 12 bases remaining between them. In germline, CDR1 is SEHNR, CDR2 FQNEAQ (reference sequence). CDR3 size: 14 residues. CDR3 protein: CASSLSSIGYGYTF. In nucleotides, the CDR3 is TGTGCCAGCAGCTTGAGCTCGATCGGCTATGGCTACACCTTC.

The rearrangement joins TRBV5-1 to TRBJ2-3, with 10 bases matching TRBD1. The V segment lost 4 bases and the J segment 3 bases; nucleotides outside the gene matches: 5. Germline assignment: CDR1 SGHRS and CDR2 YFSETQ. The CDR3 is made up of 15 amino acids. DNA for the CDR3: TGCGCCAGCAGCACGACAGGGGGCCCGACAGATACGCAGTATTTT. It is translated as CASSTTGGPTDTQYF.

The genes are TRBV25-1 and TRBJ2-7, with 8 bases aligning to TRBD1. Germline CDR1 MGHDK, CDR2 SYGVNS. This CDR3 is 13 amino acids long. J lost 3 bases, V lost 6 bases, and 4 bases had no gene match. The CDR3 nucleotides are TGTGCCAGCAGGGGACAGGTCCTCTACGAGCAGTACTTC. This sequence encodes CASRGQVLYEQYF.

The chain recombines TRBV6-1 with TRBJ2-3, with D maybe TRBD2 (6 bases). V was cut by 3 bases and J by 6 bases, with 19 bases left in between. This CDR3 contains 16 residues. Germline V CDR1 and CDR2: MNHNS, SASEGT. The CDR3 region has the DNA TGTGCCAGCAGTGAGGCTCTCGCGGGGCTAGGGGATACGCAGTATTTT. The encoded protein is CASSEALAGLGDTQYF.

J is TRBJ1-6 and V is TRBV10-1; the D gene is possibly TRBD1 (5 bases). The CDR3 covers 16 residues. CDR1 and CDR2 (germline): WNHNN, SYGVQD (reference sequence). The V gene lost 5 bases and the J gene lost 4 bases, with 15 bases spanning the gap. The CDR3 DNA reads TGCGCCAGCAGTTCTACGGGACGGAGGTATAATTCACCCCTCCACTTT. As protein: CASSSTGRRYNSPLHF.

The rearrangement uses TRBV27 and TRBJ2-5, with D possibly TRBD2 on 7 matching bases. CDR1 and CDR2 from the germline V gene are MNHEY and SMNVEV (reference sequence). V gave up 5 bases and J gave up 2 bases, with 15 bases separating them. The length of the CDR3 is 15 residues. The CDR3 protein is CASSTGGLMQETQYF. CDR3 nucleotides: TGTGCCAGCAGTACCGGGGGGCTCATGCAAGAGACCCAGTACTTC.

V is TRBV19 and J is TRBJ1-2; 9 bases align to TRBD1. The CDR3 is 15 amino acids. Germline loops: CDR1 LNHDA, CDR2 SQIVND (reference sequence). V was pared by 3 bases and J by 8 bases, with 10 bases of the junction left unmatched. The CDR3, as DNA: TGTGCCAGTAGTATCCGCTGGGACAGGGCCAAGGGCTACACCTTC. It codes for CASSIRWDRAKGYTF.

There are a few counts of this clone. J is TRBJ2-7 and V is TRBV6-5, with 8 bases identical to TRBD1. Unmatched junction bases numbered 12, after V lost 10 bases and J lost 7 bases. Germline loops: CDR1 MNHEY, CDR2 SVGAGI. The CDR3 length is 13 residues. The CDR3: CATGQGTGSEQYF. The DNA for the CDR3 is TGTGCCACTGGACAGGGTACGGGGAGTGAGCAGTACTTC.

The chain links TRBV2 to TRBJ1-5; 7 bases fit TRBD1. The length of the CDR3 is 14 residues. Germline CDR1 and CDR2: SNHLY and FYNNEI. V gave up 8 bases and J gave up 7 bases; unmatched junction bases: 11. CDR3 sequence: CASGRTGQEQPQHF. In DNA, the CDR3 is TGTGCCAGCGGTAGGACCGGACAGGAGCAGCCCCAGCATTTT.